This TCR beta chain was obtained from a study of shared clonotypes between healthy human individuals. The overall study: Each donor had three CD4 naive, three CD4 memory, two CD8 naive and one CD8 memory plate.

Germline CDR1 reads SEHNR; CDR2 reads FQNEAQ (reference sequence). Trimming pared 6 bases from V and 3 bases from J, leaving 18 bases between. This CDR3 comprises 15 residues. An even split of each subset's genomic DNA across several immunoSEQ plates was performed. Here immunoSEQ multiplex PCR was the method, and the copy in TCRdb shows in-frame clones only, minus some. The profile shows about 590,000 clones, nearly 97% of them singletons. The naive CD8 subset, CD45RO-negative cells positively selected for CCR7, excluded terminally differentiated effector memory CD45RA+ cells. There were no recent acute infections or vaccinations among the donors, who were healthy HIV-negative adults.

This chain links TRBV7-9 with TRBJ2-7; no clear D gene. The sequenced sample was naive CD8+ T cells sorted from blood. This clonotype was sampled from a woman younger than 45 in good health. The CDR3 DNA sequence: TGTGCCAGCAGTTTAAGCGTACCGACGGACTACGAGCAGTACTTC. This translates into CASSLSVPTDYEQYF.